This TCR beta chain came from a study of T cell repertoires in cytomegalovirus infection. Across the whole study: TCR beta signatures that were public indicated CMV infection and matching HLA type.

V was clipped by 7 bases and J by 6 bases; unmatched bases: 9. The CDR3 contains 14 residues. Germline V gene lookup returns CDR1 MDHEN and CDR2 SYDVKM. MiXCR, run by TCRdb on the reads, gives a single entry per CDR3 protein. The repertoire holds 680,000 or so distinct CDR3 sequences, with 35% to 45% as singletons. In this sample, this clonotype turned up a few times. Antigen: not known. General study points: Pooled public TCR beta family frequency picked out CMV carriers with the relevant HLA. Clonotypes of TCR beta that were HLA-C-restricted and CMV-specific dominated the ex vivo response.

This sequence originates from a human donor in good health (CMV status not recorded). Some clones in this sample may be carry-over from other donors' samples. J is TRBJ1-5 and V is TRBV28, with 7 bases fitting TRBD1. Sequenced sample: PBMCs. The CDR3, as DNA: TGTGCCAGCACCCGGAGACAGGGTGGTCAGCCCCAGCATTTT. Its protein is CASTRRQGGQPQHF.